This TCR beta chain was identified during a study of molecular identifiers for immune sequencing clone quantification. This clonotype was seen repeatedly, ten times or more. Listed TCR primers, together with previously described methods, were used for the bulk TCR libraries. TCRdb used MiXCR to reprocess the PCR reads, holding one entry per CDR3 protein. This repertoire shows under 800,000 distinct CDR3 sequences, approximately 24% found once; its top ten account for about 0.84%. The CDR3 has 21 residues. V was trimmed by 2 bases and J by 0 bases, leaving 25 bases between them. CDR1 and CDR2 from the germline V gene are SEHNR and FQNEAQ (reference sequence). The authors gated naive CD8 T cells as CD8+CD4-CCR7+CD45RA+ for sorting.

The source material was naive CD8+ T cells from blood, with Jurkat cell RNA spiked in. The sample's subset: FACS-sorted CD8+CD4-CCR7+CD45RA+ naive T cells. The J gene is TRBJ2-2, the V gene TRBV7-9; D not certain. The sequence came from a human donor in good health. Some libraries in this study had Jurkat cell RNA spiked in. The CDR3 loop is CASSLSPLTSPDAPNTGELFF. Written as DNA, the CDR3 is TGTGCCAGCAGCTTATCTCCCCTCACTTCACCTGACGCTCCGAACACCGGGGAGCTGTTTTTT. The variable domain in full, completed from reference TRBV7-9 and TRBJ2-2, reads DTGVSQNPRHKITKRGQNVTFRCDPISEHNRLYWYRQTLGQGPEFLTYFQNEAQLEKSRLLSDRFSAERPKGSFSTLEIQRTEQGDSAMYLCASSLSPLTSPDAPNTGELFFGEGSRLTVL.